The text below deals with one TCR beta chain. The antigen is not known. The source of the sample is a study of cytomegalovirus exposure and HLA in healthy donors. Study conclusions and caveats: While the bulk of TCR sequences proved rare, some public TCRs turned up in many donors.

Primers: 60 Vbeta forward and 13 Jbeta reverse. Sequenced by immunoSEQ multiplex PCR; TCRdb stores in-frame clones only, minus some. The repertoire includes approximately 150,000 clones, approximately 80% of them detected once, and about 1.3% sits in the top ten. The origin of this receptor is a man aged 30 to 39 in good health and CMV-seronegative. Sequencing was done on a sample of PBMCs.

The CDR3 DNA reads TGTGCCAGCAGAAGACAGGGAGAATACGAGCAGTACTTC. Its translation is CASRRQGEYEQYF. The V gene is TRBV6-5, the J gene TRBJ2-7; TRBD1 matches at 7 bases. J gave up 4 bases and V 6 bases, and 6 bases lay outside the gene matches. Germline V CDR1 and CDR2: MNHEY, SVGAGI. CDR3 length: 13 amino acids.